Shown below are 18 T cell receptor beta chains from a single sample sequenced in a study of blood T cell repertoires in COVID-19. Sequencing was performed with immunoSEQ multiplex PCR; in TCRdb, only in-frame clones are kept and a portion is missing. The sample lists tens of thousands of clones, approximately 82% occurring once. The sample comprised peripheral blood. Receptors were obtained from a woman older than 75 with acute or convalescent COVID-19.

CDR3 sequence reads: CASSPPLRLAVHNEQFF. In DNA form, the CDR3 reads TGTGCCAGCAGCCCACCCCTTCGACTAGCGGTCCACAATGAGCAGTTCTTC. The chain carries TRBV7-9 and TRBJ2-1, with 9 bases lining up with TRBD2. This CDR3 contains 17 residues. The V gene's germline CDR1 is SEHNR and CDR2 FQNEAQ (reference sequence). V was clipped by 5 bases and J by 5 bases; unmatched bases: 13.

V and J are TRBV5-1 and TRBJ2-1; no firm D call. The CDR3 consists of 14 residues. Trimming pared 0 bases from V and 6 bases from J, leaving 10 bases between. CDR1 and CDR2 (germline): SGHRS, YFSETQ. The CDR3 DNA sequence: TGCGCCAGCAGCTTGGCGACACCTTCCAATGAGCAGTTCTTC. It yields the protein CASSLATPSNEQFF.

This chain links TRBV6-5 with TRBJ1-5; a weak D match, TRBD1 (5 bases). This CDR3 is built from 13 residues. From germline, CDR1 is MNHEY and CDR2 SVGAGI. V was pared by 6 bases and J by 2 bases, with 8 bases between. Here the CDR3 reads CASRGTGNQPQHF. CDR3 DNA: TGTGCCAGCAGAGGGACTGGCAATCAGCCCCAGCATTTT.

As DNA, the CDR3 is TGTGCCAGCAGACCGGGCAGGGGGTCTACCGAGCAGTACTTC. This encodes CASRPGRGSTEQYF. This chain links TRBV25-1 with TRBJ2-7; 7 bases are shared with TRBD1. The V and J ends lost 6 bases and 6 bases, in that order; junction bases with no gene match: 11. The CDR3 length is 14 residues. The germline V gene has CDR1 MGHDK and CDR2 SYGVNS.

The chain combines TRBV9 with TRBJ2-2; 7 bases fit TRBD1. This CDR3 region has 19 residues. V lost 0 bases and J lost 3; bases outside the gene matches: 14. Germline lookup yields CDR1 SGDLS and CDR2 YYNGEE. The CDR3 DNA sequence: TGTGCCAGCAGCGTAGTAACCCCTCCAGGGGGTCTGGACACCGGGGAGCTGTTTTTT. Translating it yields CASSVVTPPGGLDTGELFF.

The V gene is TRBV9, the J gene TRBJ2-2; tentative D call: TRBD1 (5 bases). The V gene lost 4 bases and the J gene lost 5 bases, with 18 bases spanning the gap. The CDR3 covers 16 residues. In germline, CDR1 is SGDLS, CDR2 YYNGEE. The CDR3 nucleotides read TGTGCCAGCAGCACCCAGACAGCGCAGGAGACCGGGGAGCTGTTTTTT. Translating gives CASSTQTAQETGELFF. The full variable domain, rest sourced from reference TRBV9 and TRBJ2-2, is DSGVTQTPKHLITATGQRVTLRCSPRSGDLSVYWYQQSLDQGLQFLIQYYNGEERAKGNILERFSAQQFPDLHSELNLSSLELGDSALYFCASSTQTAQETGELFFGEGSRLTVL.

V usage is TRBV18 and J usage is TRBJ2-1, with D possibly matching TRBD1 (5 bases). The CDR3 contains 15 residues. The germline gives CDR1 KGHSH, CDR2 LQKENI. The ends were cut back, 0 bases at V and 7 bases at J, with 13 bases in the middle. CDR3 nucleotide sequence: TGTGCCAGCTCACCACCCTCCAGGGTCGGGAATGAGCAGTTCTTC. It yields the protein CASSPPSRVGNEQFF.

This chain joins TRBV3-1 (or the pseudogene TRBV3-2) and TRBJ2-7; 8 nucleotides match TRBD1. Germline values: CDR1 LGHDT, CDR2 YNNKEL (reference sequence). V shed 1 base and J 2 bases; nucleotides not matched to a gene: 1. The CDR3 loop spans 14 amino acids. The CDR3 loop is CASSQGTGTYEQYF. The CDR3 nucleotides read TGTGCCAGCAGCCAAGGGACAGGGACCTACGAGCAGTACTTC.

The chain carries TRBV5-4 and TRBJ1-1, with D possibly matching TRBD1 (6 bases). The V end was cut by 2 bases, the J end by 1 base, with 15 bases between. CDR3 length: 16 residues. Germline CDR1 SGHNT, CDR2 YYREEE (reference sequence). The CDR3 sequence is CASSFGTPIQNTEAFF. The CDR3 DNA follows: TGTGCCAGCAGCTTCGGGACACCAATTCAGAACACTGAAGCTTTCTTT.

The chain has TRBV30 and TRBJ1-5; D is undetermined. The germline CDR1 and CDR2 sequences are GTSNPN and SVGIG (reference sequence). The V end lost 3 bases, the J end lost 4 bases, and 10 bases lay between the germline ends. This CDR3 region has 13 residues. Here the CDR3 DNA reads TGTGCCTGGAGCGAACAGCAAAATCAGCCCCAGCATTTT. It is translated as CAWSEQQNQPQHF.

This clone has just a few counts. The gene calls are TRBV21-1 and TRBJ1-2; whether TRBD1, the table's D call, matches the DNA was not checked. TRBV21-1 is a listed pseudogene. This CDR3 spans 15 amino acids. This chain's CDR3 is CASSKSGTDNYGYTF. The CDR3 coding sequence is TGTGCCAGCAGCAAGTCCGGGACAGATAACTATGGCTACACCTTC.

The genes are TRBV7-2 and TRBJ2-7, with 8 bases lining up with TRBD2. V lost 0 bases and J lost 4; bases outside the gene matches: 5. CDR1 and CDR2 from the germline V gene are SGHTA and FQGNSA. The CDR3 has 15 residues. The CDR3: CASSLAPGGRYEQYF. The DNA for the CDR3 is TGTGCCAGCAGCTTAGCCCCGGGGGGGCGGTACGAGCAGTACTTC.

V gene TRBV5-1 combines with J gene TRBJ2-1, with TRBD2 matching 15 bases. V was pared by 6 bases and J by 8 bases, with 9 bases of the junction left unmatched. From germline, CDR1 is SGHRS and CDR2 YFSETQ. The CDR3 runs to 16 residues. The CDR3 here is CASNKGLAGGGDEQFF. In nucleotides, the CDR3 is TGCGCCAGCAACAAGGGACTAGCGGGGGGAGGCGATGAGCAGTTCTTC.

CDR3 in amino acids: CASSLLGGQKYNEQFF. DNA for the CDR3: TGTGCCAGCAGCTTATTAGGGGGACAGAAATACAATGAGCAGTTCTTC. This chain uses TRBV7-8 with TRBJ2-1; 7 bases agree with TRBD1. Germline V gives CDR1 SGHVS, CDR2 FQNEAQ. The CDR3 has 16 residues. V lost 2 bases to trimming and J lost 4 bases; unmatched junction nucleotides: 8.

The rearrangement links TRBV5-4 to TRBJ2-5; 10 bases match TRBD2. Losses at the gene ends were 4 bases for V and 1 base for J; bases not matched to a gene: 4. CDR1 is SGHNT, CDR2 YYREEE, per germline (reference sequence). This CDR3 has 15 amino acids. The CDR3, as DNA: TGTGCCAGCAGCCCTAGCGGGGGCCTCCAAGAGACCCAGTACTTC. It encodes CASSPSGGLQETQYF. Supplemented by reference TRBV5-4 and TRBJ2-5, the full variable domain reads ETGVTQSPTHLIKTRGQQVTLRCSSQSGHNTVSWYQQALGQGPQFIFQYYREEENGRGNFPPRFSGLQFPNYSSELNVNALELDDSALYLCASSPSGGLQETQYFGPGTRLLVL.

This clone was picked up one time. This chain joins TRBV13 and TRBJ1-6; TRBD1 might be the D (6 bases). The length of the CDR3 is 13 residues. The V gene's germline CDR1 is PRHDT and CDR2 FYEKMQ (reference sequence). The germline V and J ends were trimmed by 5 bases and 7 bases, with 9 bases remaining between them. The chain's CDR3 is CASSPQGNSPLHF. The CDR3, as DNA: TGTGCCAGCAGCCCGCAGGGGAATTCACCCCTCCACTTT.

The chain carries TRBV3-1 (or the pseudogene TRBV3-2) and TRBJ2-7; 9 nucleotides line up with TRBD2. Germline CDR1 and CDR2: LGHDT and YNNKEL (reference sequence). The CDR3 runs 15 residues. The ends lost 2 bases at V and 1 base at J; junction bases unmatched: 3. In nucleotides, the CDR3 is TGTGCCAGCAGCCAACCAGCGGGGGGATCCTACGAGCAGTACTTC. Encoded protein: CASSQPAGGSYEQYF.

The chain links TRBV7-9 to TRBJ2-7, with 12 nucleotides matching TRBD2. CDR3 length: 16 residues. Germline CDR1 SEHNR, CDR2 FQNEAQ (reference sequence). V shed 5 bases and J 5 bases; nucleotides not matched to a gene: 10. This CDR3 reads CASSTRLAGVLHEQYF. The CDR3 DNA reads as TGTGCCAGCAGCACACGACTAGCGGGAGTCCTCCACGAGCAGTACTTC.